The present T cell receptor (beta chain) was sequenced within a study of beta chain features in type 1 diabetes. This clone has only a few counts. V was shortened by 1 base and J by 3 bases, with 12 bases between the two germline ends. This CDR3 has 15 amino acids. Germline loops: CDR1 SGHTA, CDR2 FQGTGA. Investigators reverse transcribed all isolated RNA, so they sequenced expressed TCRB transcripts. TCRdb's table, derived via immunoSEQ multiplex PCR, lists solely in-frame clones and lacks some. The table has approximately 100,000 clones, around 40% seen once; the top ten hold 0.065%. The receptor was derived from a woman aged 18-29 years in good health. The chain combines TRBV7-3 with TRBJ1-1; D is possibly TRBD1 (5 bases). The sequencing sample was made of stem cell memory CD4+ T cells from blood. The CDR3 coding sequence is TGTGCCAGCAGCTTAAGGGGGGGGAGAGACACTGAAGCTTTCTTT. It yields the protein CASSLRGGRDTEAFF.